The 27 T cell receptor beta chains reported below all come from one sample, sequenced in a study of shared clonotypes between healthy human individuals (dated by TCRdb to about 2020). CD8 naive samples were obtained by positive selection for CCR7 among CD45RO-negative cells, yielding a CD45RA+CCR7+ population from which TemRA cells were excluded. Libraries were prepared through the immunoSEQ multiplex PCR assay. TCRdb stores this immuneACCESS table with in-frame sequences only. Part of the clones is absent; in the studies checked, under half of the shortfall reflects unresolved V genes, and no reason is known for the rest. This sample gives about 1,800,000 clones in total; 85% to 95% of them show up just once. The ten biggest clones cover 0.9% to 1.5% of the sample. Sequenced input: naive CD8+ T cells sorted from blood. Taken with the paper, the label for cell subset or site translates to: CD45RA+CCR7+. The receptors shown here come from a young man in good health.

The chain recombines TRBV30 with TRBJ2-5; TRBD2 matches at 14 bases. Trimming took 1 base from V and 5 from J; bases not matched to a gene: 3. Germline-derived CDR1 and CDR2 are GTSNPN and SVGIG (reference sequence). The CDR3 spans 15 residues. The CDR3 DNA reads TGTGCCTGGAGTGGGACTAGCGGGGGGTCTGAGACCCAGTACTTC. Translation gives CAWSGTSGGSETQYF.

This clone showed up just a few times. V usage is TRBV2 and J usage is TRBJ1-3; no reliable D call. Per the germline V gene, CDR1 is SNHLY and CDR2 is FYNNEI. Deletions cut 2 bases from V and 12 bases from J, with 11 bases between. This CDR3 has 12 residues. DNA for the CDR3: TGTGCCAGCAGTGAATTCGGCAGTATCATATATTTT. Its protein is CASSEFGSIIYF.

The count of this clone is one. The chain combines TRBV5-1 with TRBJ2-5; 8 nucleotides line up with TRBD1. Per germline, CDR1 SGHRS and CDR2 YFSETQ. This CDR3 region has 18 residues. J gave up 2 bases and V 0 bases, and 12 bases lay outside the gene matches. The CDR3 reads CASSLVFGQGPTQETQYF. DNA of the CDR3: TGCGCCAGCAGCTTGGTTTTCGGACAGGGACCCACGCAAGAGACCCAGTACTTC.

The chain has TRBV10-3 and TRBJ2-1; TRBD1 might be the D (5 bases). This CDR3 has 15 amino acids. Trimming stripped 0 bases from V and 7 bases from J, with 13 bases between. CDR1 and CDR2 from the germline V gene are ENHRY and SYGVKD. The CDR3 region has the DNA TGTGCCATCAGTGAGTCACGGACAATCCGGAATGAGCAGTTCTTC. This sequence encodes CAISESRTIRNEQFF.

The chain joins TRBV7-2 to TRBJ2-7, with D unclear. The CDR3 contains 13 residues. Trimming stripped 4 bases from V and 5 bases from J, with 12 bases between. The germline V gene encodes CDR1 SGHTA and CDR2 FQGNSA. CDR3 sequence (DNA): TGTGCCAGCAGCTCAGGTAGGGCGGACGAGCAGTACTTC. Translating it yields CASSSGRADEQYF.

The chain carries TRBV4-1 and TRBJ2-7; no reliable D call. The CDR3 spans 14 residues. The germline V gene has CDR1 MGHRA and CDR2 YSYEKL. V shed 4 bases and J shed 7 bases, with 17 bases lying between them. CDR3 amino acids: CASSPTLGGWEQYF. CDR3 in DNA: TGCGCCAGCAGCCCCACTCTAGGCGGATGGGAGCAGTACTTC.

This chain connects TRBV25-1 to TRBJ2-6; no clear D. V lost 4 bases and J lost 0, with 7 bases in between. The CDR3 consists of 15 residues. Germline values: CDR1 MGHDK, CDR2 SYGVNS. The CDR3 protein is CASSVHASGANVLTF. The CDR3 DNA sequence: TGTGCCAGCAGTGTCCACGCCTCTGGGGCCAACGTCCTGACTTTC.

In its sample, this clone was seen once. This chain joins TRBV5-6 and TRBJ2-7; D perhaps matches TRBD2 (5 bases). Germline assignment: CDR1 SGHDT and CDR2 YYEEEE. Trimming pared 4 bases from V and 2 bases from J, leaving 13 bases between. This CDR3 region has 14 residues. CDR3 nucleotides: TGTGCCAGCAGCGGTTACGGGGTCACCTACGAGCAGTACTTC. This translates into CASSGYGVTYEQYF. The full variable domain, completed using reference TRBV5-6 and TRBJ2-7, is DAGVTQSPTHLIKTRGQQVTLRCSPKSGHDTVSWYQQALGQGPQFIFQYYEEEERQRGNFPDRFSGHQFPNYSSELNVNALLLGDSALYLCASSGYGVTYEQYFGPGTRLTVT.

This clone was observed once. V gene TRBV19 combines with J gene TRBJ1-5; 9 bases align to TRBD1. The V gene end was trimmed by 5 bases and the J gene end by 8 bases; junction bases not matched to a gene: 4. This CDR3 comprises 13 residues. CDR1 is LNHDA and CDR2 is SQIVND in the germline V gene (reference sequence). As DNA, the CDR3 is TGTGCCAGTAGTCCATGGACAGGGGAGCCCCAGCATTTT. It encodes CASSPWTGEPQHF.

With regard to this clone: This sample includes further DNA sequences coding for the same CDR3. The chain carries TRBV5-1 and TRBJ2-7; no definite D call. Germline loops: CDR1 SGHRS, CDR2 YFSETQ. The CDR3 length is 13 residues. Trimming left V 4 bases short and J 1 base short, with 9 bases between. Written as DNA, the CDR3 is TGCGCCAGCAGCCCCGGACGGTCCTACGAGCAGTACTTC. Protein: CASSPGRSYEQYF. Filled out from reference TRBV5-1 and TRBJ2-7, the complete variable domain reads KAGVTQTPRYLIKTRGQQVTLSCSPISGHRSVSWYQQTPGQGLQFLFEYFSETQRNKGNFPGRFSGRQFSNSRSEMNVSTLELGDSALYLCASSPGRSYEQYFGPGTRLTVT.

Written as DNA, the CDR3 is TGTGCCAGCAGCCCTCGAAAGGGAGGCAGGGGGAACACTGAAGCTTTCTTT. Protein: CASSPRKGGRGNTEAFF. This rearrangement joins TRBV21-1 to TRBJ1-1. TRBV21-1 represents a pseudogene. The CDR3 covers 17 residues.

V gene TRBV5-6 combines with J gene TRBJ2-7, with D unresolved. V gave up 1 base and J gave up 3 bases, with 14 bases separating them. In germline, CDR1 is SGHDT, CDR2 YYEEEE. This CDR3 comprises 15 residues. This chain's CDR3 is CASSLQVPTGYEQYF. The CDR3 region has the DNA TGTGCCAGCAGCTTGCAGGTACCTACTGGCTACGAGCAGTACTTC.

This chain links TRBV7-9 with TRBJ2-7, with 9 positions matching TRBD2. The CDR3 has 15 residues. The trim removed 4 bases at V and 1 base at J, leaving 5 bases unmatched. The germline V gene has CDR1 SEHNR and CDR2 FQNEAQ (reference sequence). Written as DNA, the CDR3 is TGTGCCAGCAGCTCGCGGACTAGCGAGTCCTACGAGCAGTACTTC. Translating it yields CASSSRTSESYEQYF.

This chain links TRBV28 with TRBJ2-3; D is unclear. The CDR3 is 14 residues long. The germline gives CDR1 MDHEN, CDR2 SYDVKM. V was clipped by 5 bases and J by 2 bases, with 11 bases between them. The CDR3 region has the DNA TGTGCCAGCAGTCCCCTACTCAACACAGATACGCAGTATTTT. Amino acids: CASSPLLNTDTQYF.

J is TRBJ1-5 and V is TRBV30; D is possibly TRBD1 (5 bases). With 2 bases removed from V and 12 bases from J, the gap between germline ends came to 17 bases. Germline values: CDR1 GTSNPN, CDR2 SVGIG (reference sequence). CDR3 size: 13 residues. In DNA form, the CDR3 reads TGTGCCTGGAGTCTACAGGAGGGTTGGGGCCAGCATTTT. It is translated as CAWSLQEGWGQHF.

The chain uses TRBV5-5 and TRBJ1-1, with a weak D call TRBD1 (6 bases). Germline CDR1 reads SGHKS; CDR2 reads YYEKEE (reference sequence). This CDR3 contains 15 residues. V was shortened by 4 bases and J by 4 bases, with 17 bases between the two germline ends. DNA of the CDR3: TGTGCCAGCAGCCCCCTCGGCACAGGGCTCACTGAAGCTTTCTTT. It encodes CASSPLGTGLTEAFF.

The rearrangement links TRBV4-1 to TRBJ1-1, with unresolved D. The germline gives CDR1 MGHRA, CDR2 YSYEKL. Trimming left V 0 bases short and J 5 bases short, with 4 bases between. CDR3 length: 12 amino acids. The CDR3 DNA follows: TGCGCCAGCAGCCAAGATCGGACTGAAGCTTTCTTT. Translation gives CASSQDRTEAFF.

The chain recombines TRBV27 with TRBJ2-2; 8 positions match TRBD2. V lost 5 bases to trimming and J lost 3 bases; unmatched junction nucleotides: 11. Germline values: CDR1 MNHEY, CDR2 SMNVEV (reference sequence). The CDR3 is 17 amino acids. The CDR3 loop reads CASSPLGSGADTGELFF. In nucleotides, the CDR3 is TGTGCCAGCAGTCCCTTGGGTAGCGGGGCCGACACCGGGGAGCTGTTTTTT.

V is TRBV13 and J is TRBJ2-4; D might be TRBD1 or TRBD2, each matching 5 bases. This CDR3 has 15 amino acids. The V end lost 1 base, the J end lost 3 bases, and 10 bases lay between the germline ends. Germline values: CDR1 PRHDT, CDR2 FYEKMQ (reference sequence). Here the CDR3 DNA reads TGTGCCAGCAGCTTAGAAGGGGCGGGCAAAAACATTCAGTACTTC. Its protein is CASSLEGAGKNIQYF. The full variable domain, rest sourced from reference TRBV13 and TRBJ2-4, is AAGVIQSPRHLIKEKRETATLKCYPIPRHDTVYWYQQGPGQDPQFLISFYEKMQSDKGSIPDRFSAQQFSDYHSELNMSSLELGDSALYFCASSLEGAGKNIQYFGAGTRLSVL.

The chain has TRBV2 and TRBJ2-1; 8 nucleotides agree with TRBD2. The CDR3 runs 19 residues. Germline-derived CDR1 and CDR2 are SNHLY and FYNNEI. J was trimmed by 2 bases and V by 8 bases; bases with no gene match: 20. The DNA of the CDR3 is TGTGCCAGCGTCCCTCTAGTAGCGGGAAGCCTCGGGGCCTACAATGAGCAGTTCTTC. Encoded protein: CASVPLVAGSLGAYNEQFF.

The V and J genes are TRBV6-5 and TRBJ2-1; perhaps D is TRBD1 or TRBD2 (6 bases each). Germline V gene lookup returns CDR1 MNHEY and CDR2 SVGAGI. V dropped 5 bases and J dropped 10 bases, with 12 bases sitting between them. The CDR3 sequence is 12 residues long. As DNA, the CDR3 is TGTGCCAGCAGTCCGGAGGGGGGCGAGCAGTTCTTC. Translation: CASSPEGGEQFF.

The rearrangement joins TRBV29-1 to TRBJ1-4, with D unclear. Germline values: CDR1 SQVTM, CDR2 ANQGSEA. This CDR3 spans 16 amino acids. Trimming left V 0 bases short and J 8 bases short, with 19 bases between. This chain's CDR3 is CSVEEREGPLGEKLFF. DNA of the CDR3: TGCAGCGTTGAAGAGCGGGAAGGGCCCTTAGGGGAAAAACTGTTTTTT.

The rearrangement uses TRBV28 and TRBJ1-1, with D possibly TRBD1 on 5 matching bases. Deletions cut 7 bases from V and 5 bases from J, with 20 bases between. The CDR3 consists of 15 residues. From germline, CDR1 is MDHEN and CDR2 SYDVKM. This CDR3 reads CASTNQRGGRTEAFF. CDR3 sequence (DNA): TGTGCCAGCACCAACCAGCGGGGGGGTAGGACTGAAGCTTTCTTT.

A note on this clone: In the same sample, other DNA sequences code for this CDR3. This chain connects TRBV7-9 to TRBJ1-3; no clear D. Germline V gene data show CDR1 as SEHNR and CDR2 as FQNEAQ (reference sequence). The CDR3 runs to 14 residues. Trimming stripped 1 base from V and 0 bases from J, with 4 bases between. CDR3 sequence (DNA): TGTGCCAGCAGCTTAGTGGGCTCTGGAAACACCATATATTTT. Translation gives CASSLVGSGNTIYF.

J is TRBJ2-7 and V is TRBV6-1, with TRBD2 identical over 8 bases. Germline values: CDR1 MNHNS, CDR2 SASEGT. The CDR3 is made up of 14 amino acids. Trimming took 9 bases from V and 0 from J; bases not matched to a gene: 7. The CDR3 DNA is TGTGCCAGTTACAAGCGGGGGAGCTCCTACGAGCAGTACTTC. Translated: CASYKRGSSYEQYF.

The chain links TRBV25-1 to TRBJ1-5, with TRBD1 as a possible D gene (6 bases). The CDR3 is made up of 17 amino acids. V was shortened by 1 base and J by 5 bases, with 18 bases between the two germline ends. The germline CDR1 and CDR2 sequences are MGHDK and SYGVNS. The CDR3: CASSESGWGPGDQPQHF. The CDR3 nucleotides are TGTGCCAGCAGTGAATCTGGGTGGGGGCCCGGGGATCAGCCCCAGCATTTT. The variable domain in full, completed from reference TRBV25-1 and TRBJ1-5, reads EADIYQTPRYLVIGTGKKITLECSQTMGHDKMYWYQQDPGMELHLIHYSYGVNSTEKGDLSSESTVSRIRTEHFPLTLESARPSHTSQYLCASSESGWGPGDQPQHFGDGTRLSIL.

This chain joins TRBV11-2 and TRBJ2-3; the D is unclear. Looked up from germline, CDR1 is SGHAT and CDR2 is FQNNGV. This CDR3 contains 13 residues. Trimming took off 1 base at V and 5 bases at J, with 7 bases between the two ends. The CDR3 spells CASSLGYGDTQYF. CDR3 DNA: TGTGCCAGCAGCTTAGGGTATGGAGATACGCAGTATTTT.